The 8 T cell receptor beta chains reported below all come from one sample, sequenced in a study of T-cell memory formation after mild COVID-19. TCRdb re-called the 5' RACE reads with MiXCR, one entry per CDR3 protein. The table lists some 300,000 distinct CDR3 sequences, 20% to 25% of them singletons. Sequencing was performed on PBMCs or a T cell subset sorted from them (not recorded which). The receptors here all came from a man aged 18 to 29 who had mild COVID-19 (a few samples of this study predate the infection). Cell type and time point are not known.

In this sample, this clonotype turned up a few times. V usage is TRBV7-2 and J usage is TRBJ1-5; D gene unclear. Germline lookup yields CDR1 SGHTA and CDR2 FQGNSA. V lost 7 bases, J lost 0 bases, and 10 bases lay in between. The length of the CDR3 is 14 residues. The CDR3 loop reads CASKAEYSNQPQHF. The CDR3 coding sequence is TGTGCCAGCAAAGCCGAATATAGCAATCAGCCCCAGCATTTT.

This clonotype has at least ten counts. CDR3 in DNA: TGCGCCAGCAGCTCGACAGGGCCGGAGACCCAGTACTTC. Translation: CASSSTGPETQYF. The chain uses TRBV5-1 and TRBJ2-5; 7 nucleotides line up with TRBD1. CDR1 is SGHRS, CDR2 YFSETQ, per germline. Losses at the gene ends were 3 bases for V and 5 bases for J; bases not matched to a gene: 4. The CDR3 sequence is 13 residues long. Supplemented by reference TRBV5-1 and TRBJ2-5, the full variable domain reads KAGVTQTPRYLIKTRGQQVTLSCSPISGHRSVSWYQQTPGQGLQFLFEYFSETQRNKGNFPGRFSGRQFSNSRSEMNVSTLELGDSALYLCASSSTGPETQYFGPGTRLLVL.

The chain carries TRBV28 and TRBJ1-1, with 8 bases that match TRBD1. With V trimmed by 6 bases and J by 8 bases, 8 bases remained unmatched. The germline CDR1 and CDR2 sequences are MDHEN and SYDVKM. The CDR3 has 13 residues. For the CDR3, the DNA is TGTGCCAGCAGAACGGGACAGGCCCTGGAAGCTTTCTTT. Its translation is CASRTGQALEAFF.

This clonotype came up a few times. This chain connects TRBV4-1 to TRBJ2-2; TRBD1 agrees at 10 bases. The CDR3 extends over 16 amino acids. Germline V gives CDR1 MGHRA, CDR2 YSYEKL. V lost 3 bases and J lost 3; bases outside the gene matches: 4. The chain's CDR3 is CASSQFGQGDTGELFF. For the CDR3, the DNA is TGCGCCAGCAGCCAGTTCGGACAGGGGGACACCGGGGAGCTGTTTTTT.

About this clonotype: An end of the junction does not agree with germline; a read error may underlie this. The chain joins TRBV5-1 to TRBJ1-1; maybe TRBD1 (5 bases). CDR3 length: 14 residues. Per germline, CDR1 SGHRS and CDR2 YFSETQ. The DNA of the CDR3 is TGCGCCAGCAGCTTCGGGGCGGCGGGCACTGAAGCTTTATTT. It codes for CASSFGAAGTEALF.

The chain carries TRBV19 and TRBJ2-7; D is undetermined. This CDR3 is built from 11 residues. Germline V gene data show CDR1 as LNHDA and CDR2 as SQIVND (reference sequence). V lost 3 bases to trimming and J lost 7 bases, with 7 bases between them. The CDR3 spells CASSISGEQYF. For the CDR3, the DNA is TGTGCCAGTAGTATTTCCGGGGAGCAGTACTTC.

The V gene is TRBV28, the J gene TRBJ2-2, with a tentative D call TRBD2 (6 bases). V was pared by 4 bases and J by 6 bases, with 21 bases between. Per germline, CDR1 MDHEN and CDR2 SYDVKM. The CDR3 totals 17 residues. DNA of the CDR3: TGTGCCAGCAGTTCGACTCTTCGGTGGAGGGTGCCCGGGGAGCTGTTTTTT. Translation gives CASSSTLRWRVPGELFF.

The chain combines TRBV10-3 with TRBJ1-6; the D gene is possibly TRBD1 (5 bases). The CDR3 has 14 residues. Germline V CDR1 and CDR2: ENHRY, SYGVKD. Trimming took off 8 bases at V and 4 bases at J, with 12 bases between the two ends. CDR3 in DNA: TGTGCCATCGGCCGGGGGAAATATAATTCACCCCTCCACTTT. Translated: CAIGRGKYNSPLHF.